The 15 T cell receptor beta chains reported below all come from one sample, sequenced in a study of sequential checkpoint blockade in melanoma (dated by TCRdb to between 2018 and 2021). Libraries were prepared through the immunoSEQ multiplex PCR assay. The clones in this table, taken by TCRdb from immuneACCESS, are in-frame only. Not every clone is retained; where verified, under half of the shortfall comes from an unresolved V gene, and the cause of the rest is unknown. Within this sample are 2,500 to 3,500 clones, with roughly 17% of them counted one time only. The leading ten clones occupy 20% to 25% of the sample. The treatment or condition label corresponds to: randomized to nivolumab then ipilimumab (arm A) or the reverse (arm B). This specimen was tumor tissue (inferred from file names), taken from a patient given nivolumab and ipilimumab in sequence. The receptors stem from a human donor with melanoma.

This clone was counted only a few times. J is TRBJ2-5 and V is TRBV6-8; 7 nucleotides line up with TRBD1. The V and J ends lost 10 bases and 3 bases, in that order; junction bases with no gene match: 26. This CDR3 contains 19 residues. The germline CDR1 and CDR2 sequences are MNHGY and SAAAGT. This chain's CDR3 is CATTTPGQTTALKKETQYF. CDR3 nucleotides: TGTGCCACCACAACTCCGGGACAGACGACGGCACTCAAAAAAGAGACCCAGTACTTC.

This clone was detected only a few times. The CDR3 DNA reads as TGTGCCAGCAGGGGACAGCCGGAGACGCAGTATTTT. It is translated as CASRGQPETQYF. This chain links TRBV28 with TRBJ2-3; 7 bases map to TRBD1. Losses at the gene ends were 6 bases for V and 9 bases for J; bases not matched to a gene: 6. This CDR3 is 12 amino acids long. Per germline, CDR1 MDHEN and CDR2 SYDVKM.

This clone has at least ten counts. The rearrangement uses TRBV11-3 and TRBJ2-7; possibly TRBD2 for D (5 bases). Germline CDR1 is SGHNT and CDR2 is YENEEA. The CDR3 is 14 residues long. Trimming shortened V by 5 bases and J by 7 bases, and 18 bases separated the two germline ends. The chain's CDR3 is CASSIGLGPLEQYF. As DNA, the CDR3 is TGTGCCAGCAGCATCGGACTTGGCCCGTTAGAGCAGTACTTC.

Here the CDR3 DNA reads TGTGCCAGCAGCGCAACAGGGGGCGGGTACGAGCAGTACTTC. Its protein product is CASSATGGGYEQYF. V gene TRBV9 combines with J gene TRBJ2-7, with 9 bases that match TRBD1. V gave up 3 bases and J gave up 4 bases; unmatched junction bases: 5. The CDR3 contains 14 residues. CDR1 and CDR2 from the germline V gene are SGDLS and YYNGEE.

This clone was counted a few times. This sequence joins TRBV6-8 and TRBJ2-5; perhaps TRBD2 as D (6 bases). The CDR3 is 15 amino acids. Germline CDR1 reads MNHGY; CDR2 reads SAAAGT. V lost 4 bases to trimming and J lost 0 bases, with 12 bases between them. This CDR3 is CASSSAAGHQETQYF. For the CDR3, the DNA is TGTGCCAGCAGTTCCGCGGCGGGGCACCAAGAGACCCAGTACTTC.

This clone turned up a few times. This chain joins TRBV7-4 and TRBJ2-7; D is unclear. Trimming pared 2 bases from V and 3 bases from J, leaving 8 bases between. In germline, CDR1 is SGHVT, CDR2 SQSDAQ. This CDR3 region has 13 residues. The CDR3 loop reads CASSLLGSYEQYF. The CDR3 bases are TGTGCCAGCAGCTTATTGGGCAGCTACGAGCAGTACTTC.

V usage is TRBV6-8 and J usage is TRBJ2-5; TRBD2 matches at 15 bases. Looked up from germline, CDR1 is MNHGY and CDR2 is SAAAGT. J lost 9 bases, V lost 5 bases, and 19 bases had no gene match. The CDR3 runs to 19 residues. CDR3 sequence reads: CASSAGGLAGGPRMLAQYF. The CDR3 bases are TGTGCCAGCAGTGCAGGAGGACTAGCGGGGGGGCCGAGAATGCTTGCCCAGTACTTC.

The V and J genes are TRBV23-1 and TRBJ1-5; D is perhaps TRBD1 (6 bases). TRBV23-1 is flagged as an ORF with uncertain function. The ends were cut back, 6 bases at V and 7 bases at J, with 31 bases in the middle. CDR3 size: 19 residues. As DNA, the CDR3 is TGCGCCAGCAGCCAAGATTATTCTACGAGTCTGACAGGAGGACAGCCCCAGCATTTT. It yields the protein CASSQDYSTSLTGGQPQHF.

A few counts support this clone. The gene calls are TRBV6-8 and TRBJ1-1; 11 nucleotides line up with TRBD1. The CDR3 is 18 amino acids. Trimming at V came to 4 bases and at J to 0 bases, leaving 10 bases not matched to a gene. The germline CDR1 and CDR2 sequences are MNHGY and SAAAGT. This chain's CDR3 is CASSSNLDRGLMNTEAFF. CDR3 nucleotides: TGTGCCAGCAGTTCCAATCTGGACAGGGGGCTAATGAACACTGAAGCTTTCTTT.

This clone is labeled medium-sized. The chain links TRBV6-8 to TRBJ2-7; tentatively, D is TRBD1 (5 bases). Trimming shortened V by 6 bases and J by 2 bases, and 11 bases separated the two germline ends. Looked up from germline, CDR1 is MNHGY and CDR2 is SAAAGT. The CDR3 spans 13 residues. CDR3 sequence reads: CASRQTAPYEQYF. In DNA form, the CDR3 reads TGTGCCAGCAGACAGACAGCGCCCTACGAGCAGTACTTC.

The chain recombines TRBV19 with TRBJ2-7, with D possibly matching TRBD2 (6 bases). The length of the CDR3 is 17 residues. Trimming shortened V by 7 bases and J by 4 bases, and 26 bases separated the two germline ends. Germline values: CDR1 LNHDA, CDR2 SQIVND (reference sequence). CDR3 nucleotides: TGTGCCAGTACCCAGGCCGTATCCGGAGGGTCGAGGTACGAGCAGTACTTC. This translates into CASTQAVSGGSRYEQYF.

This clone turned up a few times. CDR3 sequence (DNA): TGTGCCAGTAGTATTTCCCGGGCTTCCCCCCTAGCAGATACGCAGTATTTT. Protein sequence: CASSISRASPLADTQYF. This chain connects TRBV19 to TRBJ2-3; D remains ambiguous. V shed 3 bases and J shed 4 bases, with 20 bases lying between them. This CDR3 is 17 amino acids long. The germline CDR1 and CDR2 sequences are LNHDA and SQIVND (reference sequence).

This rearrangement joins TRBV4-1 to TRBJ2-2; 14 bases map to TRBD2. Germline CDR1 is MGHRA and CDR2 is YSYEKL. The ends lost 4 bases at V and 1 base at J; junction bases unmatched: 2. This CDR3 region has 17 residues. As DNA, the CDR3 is TGCGCCAGCAGCCCCGGGACTAGCGGGGGGAACACCGGGGAGCTGTTTTTT. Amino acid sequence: CASSPGTSGGNTGELFF.

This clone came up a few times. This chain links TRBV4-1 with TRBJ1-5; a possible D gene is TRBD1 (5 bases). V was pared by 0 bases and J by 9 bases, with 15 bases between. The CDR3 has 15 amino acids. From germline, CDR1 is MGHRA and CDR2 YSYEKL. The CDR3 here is CASSQDQGANWPQHF. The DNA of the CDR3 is TGCGCCAGCAGCCAAGACCAAGGGGCTAATTGGCCCCAGCATTTT.

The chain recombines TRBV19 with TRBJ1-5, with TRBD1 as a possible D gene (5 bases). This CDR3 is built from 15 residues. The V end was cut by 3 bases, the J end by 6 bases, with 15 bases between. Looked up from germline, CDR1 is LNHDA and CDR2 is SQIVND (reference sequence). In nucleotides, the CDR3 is TGTGCCAGTAGTATGGGGCAAGGAGGAGTTCAGCCCCAGCATTTT. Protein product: CASSMGQGGVQPQHF.